This T cell receptor (beta chain) was observed in a study of blood T cell repertoires in COVID-19. Looking at the study overall: COVID-19 samples collected from the United States, Italy and Spain covered acute and convalescent phases. Sample material is recorded as cDNA or gDNA derived from T cells, B-cell-depleted T cells, or PBMCs.

Germline V lookup: CDR1 GTSNPN, CDR2 SVGIG (reference sequence). The V segment lost 1 base and the J segment 7 bases; nucleotides outside the gene matches: 0. This CDR3 spans 12 amino acids. In the original workflow: Nucleated cell counts were estimated from reference gene primer amplification. This table comes from immunoSEQ multiplex PCR, and its TCRdb copy is limited to in-frame clones, with some not included. V, J and clone size were drawn from that table, and D and trimming were deduced from the DNA. This table holds roughly 50,000 clones, 81% found once. V is TRBV30 and J is TRBJ2-1, with 8 bases matching TRBD2. Sequencing was carried out using peripheral blood. This TCR came from an older woman with acute or convalescent COVID-19. This chain's CDR3 is CAWSGLANEQFF. The DNA of the CDR3 is TGTGCCTGGAGTGGACTAGCGAATGAGCAGTTCTTC. The variable domain in full, completed from reference TRBV30 and TRBJ2-1, reads SQTIHQWPATLVQPVGSPLSLECTVEGTSNPNLYWYRQAAGRGLQLLFYSVGIGQISSEVPQNLSASRPQDRQFILSSKKLLLSDSGFYLCAWSGLANEQFFGPGTRLTVL.